The 17 T cell receptor beta chains listed next were all sequenced from one sample in a study of radiation and T cells in renal cell carcinoma. Indicated treatment: treatment-naive control, cytoreductive nephrectomy. Data came from immunoSEQ multiplex PCR; TCRdb stores just in-frame clones and leaves some out. Of some 16,000 clones listed, about 56% are singletons. The sequencing here drew on tumor tissue, taken from a patient whose treatment was nephrectomy without radiotherapy. The receptors were gathered from a man aged 50 to 60 with renal cell carcinoma.

V gene TRBV27 combines with J gene TRBJ2-1, with D perhaps matching TRBD1 (5 bases). Germline CDR1 MNHEY, CDR2 SMNVEV (reference sequence). CDR3 length: 17 residues. V was pared by 7 bases and J by 5 bases, with 24 bases between. This chain's CDR3 is CASISPGASKTHNEQFF. DNA of the CDR3: TGTGCCAGCATCTCCCCTGGGGCCTCAAAAACTCACAATGAGCAGTTCTTC.

The chain has TRBV10-1 and TRBJ2-7, with TRBD1 matching over 7 bases. Germline V CDR1 and CDR2: WNHNN, SYGVQD (reference sequence). The CDR3 sequence is 16 residues long. The ends lost 4 bases at V and 3 bases at J; junction bases unmatched: 12. The DNA of the CDR3 is TGCGCCAGCAGTGGGTACATCACAGGGGTCAACTACGAGCAGTACTTC. Protein sequence: CASSGYITGVNYEQYF.

This clone showed up just a few times. The chain combines TRBV10-1 with TRBJ2-3, with D possibly TRBD1 on 6 matching bases. Between the trimmed V and J ends, which lost 2 bases and 0 bases, there was a span of 9 bases. Germline CDR1 and CDR2: WNHNN and SYGVQD (reference sequence). The CDR3 has 15 residues. The CDR3 sequence: CASSELGTSTDTQYF. In nucleotides, the CDR3 is TGCGCCAGCAGTGAGCTGGGGACAAGCACAGATACGCAGTATTTT.

This clone was seen a few times. The gene calls are TRBV10-2 and TRBJ2-1; TRBD2 agrees at 7 bases. Germline V lookup: CDR1 WSHSY, CDR2 SAAADI. V lost 0 bases, J lost 7 bases, and 6 bases stayed unmatched. This CDR3 comprises 15 residues. The CDR3 DNA reads TGCGCCAGCAGTGAGTCGCGGGAGAACGGGAATGAGCAGTTCTTC. Translating gives CASSESRENGNEQFF.

This clone was detected only once. This chain joins TRBV10-1 and TRBJ2-7, with TRBD1 matching 11 bases. After removal of 10 bases from V and 4 bases from J, the junction contained 15 bases not matched to a gene. The CDR3 consists of 16 residues. Germline lookup yields CDR1 WNHNN and CDR2 SYGVQD (reference sequence). CDR3 amino acids: CAKNPPIGQGAYEQYF. The CDR3 DNA follows: TGCGCCAAGAATCCGCCAATCGGACAGGGGGCGTACGAGCAGTACTTC.

This clone was seen just once. The chain links TRBV27 to TRBJ1-5; perhaps TRBD1 as D (5 bases). The CDR3 sequence is 14 residues long. The germline CDR1 and CDR2 sequences are MNHEY and SMNVEV (reference sequence). V gave up 3 bases and J gave up 7 bases, with 13 bases separating them. CDR3 region: CASSLSGTVQPQHF. The CDR3 DNA reads TGTGCCAGCAGTTTGTCCGGGACTGTGCAGCCCCAGCATTTT.

As regards this clone: One end of the junction varies from germline; a read error may be responsible. The rearrangement uses TRBV29-1 and TRBJ2-5, with TRBD1 matching 8 bases. Germline-derived CDR1 and CDR2 are SQVTM and ANQGSEA. CDR3 size: 13 residues. CDR3 amino acids: CSVQDRGQETQYF. The CDR3 coding sequence is TGCAGCGTTCAAGACAGGGGACAAGAGACCCAGTACTTC.

This sequence joins TRBV5-1 and TRBJ2-5; 8 positions match TRBD2. This CDR3 contains 14 residues. The junction had 4 bases not matched to a gene; V was cut back by 3 bases and J by 3 bases. Germline V gene lookup returns CDR1 SGHRS and CDR2 YFSETQ. The CDR3 bases are TGCGCCAGCAGCTCGGGGGGGCTTAAAGAGACCCAGTACTTC. Protein sequence: CASSSGGLKETQYF. The full variable domain, in which reference TRBV5-1 and TRBJ2-5 provide the parts outside the CDR3, is KAGVTQTPRYLIKTRGQQVTLSCSPISGHRSVSWYQQTPGQGLQFLFEYFSETQRNKGNFPGRFSGRQFSNSRSEMNVSTLELGDSALYLCASSSGGLKETQYFGPGTRLLVL.

There are a few counts of this clone. The chain is built from TRBV14 and TRBJ2-3, with D unresolved. Germline lookup yields CDR1 SGHDN and CDR2 FVKESK. The CDR3 runs 11 residues. The ends were cut back, 3 bases at V and 2 bases at J, with 0 bases in the middle. The CDR3 sequence: CASSHTDTQYF. DNA of the CDR3: TGTGCCAGCAGCCACACAGATACGCAGTATTTT.

This clone is medium-sized within its sample. The CDR3 DNA reads TGTGCCACCAGCCCGGACTGGAGAGAATCCTACAATGAGCAGTTCTTC. Protein: CATSPDWRESYNEQFF. The J gene is TRBJ2-1, the V gene TRBV15, with D perhaps TRBD2 (5 bases). Trimming removed 5 bases from V and 1 base from J, with 15 bases in between. The CDR3 has 16 amino acids. CDR1 LNHNV and CDR2 YYDKDF come from the germline V gene (reference sequence).

This clone has just a few counts. This chain connects TRBV2 to TRBJ2-7, with D tentatively TRBD1 (5 bases). This CDR3 has 13 residues. Trimming pared 6 bases from V and 1 base from J, leaving 10 bases between. CDR1 and CDR2 (germline): SNHLY, FYNNEI. The DNA for the CDR3 is TGTGCCAGCAGCCCAGACAGTTCCTACGAGCAGTACTTC. It specifies CASSPDSSYEQYF.

This chain joins TRBV11-2 and TRBJ1-3, with D unresolved. Germline V gene lookup returns CDR1 SGHAT and CDR2 FQNNGV. The CDR3 totals 15 residues. The V and J ends lost 5 bases and 0 bases respectively, with 11 bases between them. CDR3 coding DNA: TGTGCCAGCAGCCAGGAGGTCGTCTCTGGAAACACCATATATTTT. Its protein product is CASSQEVVSGNTIYF. Supplemented by reference TRBV11-2 and TRBJ1-3, the full variable domain reads EAGVAQSPRYKIIEKRQSVAFWCNPISGHATLYWYQQILGQGPKLLIQFQNNGVVDDSQLPKDRFSAERLKGVDSTLKIQPAKLEDSAVYLCASSQEVVSGNTIYFGEGSWLTVV.

The chain carries TRBV29-1 and TRBJ2-3, with 10 bases fitting TRBD2. CDR1 is SQVTM and CDR2 is ANQGSEA in the germline V gene. The CDR3 is 20 amino acids. Trimming at V came to 3 bases and at J to 0 bases, leaving 18 bases not matched to a gene. The CDR3 nucleotides read TGCAGCGTTGACGGGTTGGGTAGCGGGGGGTTTCACACTAGCACAGATACGCAGTATTTT. Translation: CSVDGLGSGGFHTSTDTQYF.

The gene calls are TRBV10-3 and TRBJ2-7, with 9 bases identical to TRBD2. After removal of 3 bases from V and 2 bases from J, the junction contained 5 bases not matched to a gene. Germline CDR1 reads ENHRY; CDR2 reads SYGVKD. The CDR3 runs 15 residues. CDR3 in amino acids: CAISDPGTSTYEQYF. The CDR3 DNA reads as TGTGCCATCAGTGACCCCGGGACTAGCACCTACGAGCAGTACTTC.

Comment on this clone: A read error may produce the germline difference seen at one junction end. This sequence joins TRBV6-1 and TRBJ2-7; the D gene is possibly TRBD2 (6 bases). This CDR3 spans 17 amino acids. Germline V gene lookup returns CDR1 MNHNS and CDR2 SASEGT. CDR3 amino acids: CAISESPGTPENDEQYF. The CDR3 nucleotides are TGTGCCATCAGTGAGTCGCCCGGGACTCCCGAAAACGACGAGCAGTACTTC.

The genes are TRBV6-1 and TRBJ2-1; D is uncertain. This CDR3 region has 15 residues. Germline CDR1 and CDR2: MNHNS and SASEGT. The germline V and J ends were trimmed by 9 bases and 4 bases, with 19 bases remaining between them. CDR3 bases: TGTGCCAGTTTCCGTCAGCGCGGATCATACAATGAGCAGTTCTTC. Amino acids: CASFRQRGSYNEQFF.

This clone occurred once. The chain couples TRBV9 to TRBJ2-7; a possible D gene is TRBD1 (5 bases). Germline CDR1 reads SGDLS; CDR2 reads YYNGEE. The CDR3 loop spans 11 amino acids. The ends were cut back, 3 bases at V and 4 bases at J, with 5 bases in the middle. The CDR3 coding sequence is TGTGCCAGCAGCGCAGGGTACGAGCAGTACTTC. Its protein is CASSAGYEQYF.